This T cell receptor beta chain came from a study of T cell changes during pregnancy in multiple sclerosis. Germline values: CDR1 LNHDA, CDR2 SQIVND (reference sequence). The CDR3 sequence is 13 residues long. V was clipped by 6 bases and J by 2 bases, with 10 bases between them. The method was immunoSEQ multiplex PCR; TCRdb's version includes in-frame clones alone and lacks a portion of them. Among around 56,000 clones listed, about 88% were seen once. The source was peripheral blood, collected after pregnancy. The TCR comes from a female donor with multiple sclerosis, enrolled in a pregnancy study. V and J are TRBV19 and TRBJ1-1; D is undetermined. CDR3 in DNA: TGTGCCAGTAGGAGACGGAGTAACACTGAAGCTTTCTTT. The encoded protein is CASRRRSNTEAFF.